This T cell receptor (beta chain) stems from a study of blood T cell repertoires in COVID-19. The assay was immunoSEQ multiplex PCR, and TCRdb's table has in-frame clones only and misses some. The table has roughly 180,000 clones, 82% seen once. The CDR3 has 17 residues. V lost 3 bases, J lost 2 bases, and 19 bases lay in between. CDR1 and CDR2 from the germline V gene are SGDLS and YYNGEE. The chain recombines TRBV9 with TRBJ2-3; tentative D call: TRBD2 (5 bases). The clonotype originates from a man in his fifties who had recovered from COVID-19. Sequencing was done on a sample of PBMCs or T cells enriched from blood (not recorded which). The CDR3 here is CASSANPRRAYTDTQYF. The CDR3 coding sequence is TGTGCCAGCAGCGCCAACCCCCGGCGGGCCTACACAGATACGCAGTATTTT.